These 4 T cell receptor beta chains were all obtained from the same sample, sequenced in a study of T cell repertoires in cytomegalovirus infection. From the reads, TCRdb called clonotypes with MiXCR, one entry per CDR3 protein. This sample yields roughly 250,000 distinct CDR3 sequences, of which 12% are seen a single time; 1.5% to 2% belongs to the top ten. Sequencing was carried out using PBMCs. Receptor source: a human donor in good health (CMV status not recorded). Some clones in this sample may be carry-over from other donors' samples.

This clonotype came up a few times. The gene calls are TRBV20-1 and TRBJ2-3; D is undetermined. The CDR3 has 13 residues. The germline V gene has CDR1 DFQATT and CDR2 SNEGSKA (reference sequence). V gave up 6 bases and J gave up 4 bases, with 14 bases separating them. The CDR3 region is CSASTRPADTQYF. The CDR3, as DNA: TGCAGTGCGAGCACTCGGCCAGCAGATACGCAGTATTTT.

CDR3: CASSLGSGSQETQYF. For the CDR3, the DNA is TGTGCCAGCAGTCTTGGGAGCGGGAGCCAAGAGACCCAGTACTTC. This chain connects TRBV12-3 or TRBV12-4 to TRBJ2-5, with 8 bases aligning to TRBD2. After removal of 5 bases from V and 1 base from J, the junction contained 6 bases not matched to a gene. The CDR3 spans 15 residues.

In its sample, this clonotype was seen a few times. This rearrangement joins TRBV10-3 to TRBJ1-5; D ambiguous. Between the trimmed V and J ends, which lost 2 bases and 4 bases, there was a span of 6 bases. CDR3 length: 13 amino acids. Germline lookup yields CDR1 ENHRY and CDR2 SYGVKD. The CDR3 DNA reads TGTGCCATCAGTGAGGAGGGTAATCAGCCCCAGCATTTT. Its protein is CAISEEGNQPQHF.

J is TRBJ2-7 and V is TRBV29-1; D is undetermined. V was shortened by 8 bases and J by 8 bases, with 13 bases between the two germline ends. CDR1 is SQVTM and CDR2 is ANQGSEA in the germline V gene. This CDR3 is built from 10 residues. The CDR3 reads CSRRGTKQYF. CDR3 nucleotides: TGCAGCCGCCGCGGTACCAAGCAGTACTTC.